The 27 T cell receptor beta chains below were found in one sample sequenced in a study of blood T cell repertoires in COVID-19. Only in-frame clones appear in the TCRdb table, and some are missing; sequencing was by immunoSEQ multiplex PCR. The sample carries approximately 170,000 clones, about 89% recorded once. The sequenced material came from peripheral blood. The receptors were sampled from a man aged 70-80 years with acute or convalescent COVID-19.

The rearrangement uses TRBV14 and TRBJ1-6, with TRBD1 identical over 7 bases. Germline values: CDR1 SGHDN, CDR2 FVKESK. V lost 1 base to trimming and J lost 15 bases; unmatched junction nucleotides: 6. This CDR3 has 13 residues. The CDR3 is CASSQVTGKHLHF. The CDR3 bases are TGTGCCAGCAGCCAAGTGACAGGGAAGCACCTCCACTTT.

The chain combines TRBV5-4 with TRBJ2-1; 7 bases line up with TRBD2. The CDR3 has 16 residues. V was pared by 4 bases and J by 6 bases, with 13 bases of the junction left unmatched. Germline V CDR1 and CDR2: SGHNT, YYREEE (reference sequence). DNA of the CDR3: TGTGCCAGCAGCCCGGGGGGAGGAAGCCTATTCAATGAGCAGTTCTTC. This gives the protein CASSPGGGSLFNEQFF.

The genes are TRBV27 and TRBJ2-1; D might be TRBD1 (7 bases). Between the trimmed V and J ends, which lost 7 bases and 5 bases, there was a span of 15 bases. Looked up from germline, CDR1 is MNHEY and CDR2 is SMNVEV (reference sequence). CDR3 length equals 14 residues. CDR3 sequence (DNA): TGTGCCAGCACTTCCCAGGGGGGTCACAATGAGCAGTTCTTC. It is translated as CASTSQGGHNEQFF.

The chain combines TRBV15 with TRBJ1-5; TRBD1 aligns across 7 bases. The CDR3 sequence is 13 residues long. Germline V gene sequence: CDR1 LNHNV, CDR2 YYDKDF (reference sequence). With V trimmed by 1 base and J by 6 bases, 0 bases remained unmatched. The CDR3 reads CATSRGQGQPQHF. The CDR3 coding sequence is TGTGCCACCAGCAGAGGACAGGGTCAGCCCCAGCATTTT.

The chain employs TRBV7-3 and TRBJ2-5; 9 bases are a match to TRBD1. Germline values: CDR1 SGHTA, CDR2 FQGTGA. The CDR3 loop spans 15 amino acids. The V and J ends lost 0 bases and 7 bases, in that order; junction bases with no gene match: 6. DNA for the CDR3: TGTGCCAGCAGCTTAACGGGGGGACAGGGAGTGACCCAGTACTTC. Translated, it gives CASSLTGGQGVTQYF.

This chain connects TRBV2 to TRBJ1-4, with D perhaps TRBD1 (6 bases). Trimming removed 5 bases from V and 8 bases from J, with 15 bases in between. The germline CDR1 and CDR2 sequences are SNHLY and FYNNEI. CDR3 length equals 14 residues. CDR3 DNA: TGTGCCAGCAGTCTAGACAGGTTTTCGGAAAAACTGTTTTTT. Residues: CASSLDRFSEKLFF. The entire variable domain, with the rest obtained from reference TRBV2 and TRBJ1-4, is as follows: EPEVTQTPSHQVTQMGQEVILRCVPISNHLYFYWYRQILGQKVEFLVSFYNNEISEKSEIFDDQFSVERPDGSNFTLKIRSTKLEDSAMYFCASSLDRFSEKLFFGSGTQLSVL.

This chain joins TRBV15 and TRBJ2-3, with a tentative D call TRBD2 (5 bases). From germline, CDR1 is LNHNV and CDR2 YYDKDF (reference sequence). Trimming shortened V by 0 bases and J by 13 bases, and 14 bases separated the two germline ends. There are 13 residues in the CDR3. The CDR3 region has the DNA TGTGCCACCAGCAGAGATCCCAAGGCAGCGGAGTATTTT. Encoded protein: CATSRDPKAAEYF.

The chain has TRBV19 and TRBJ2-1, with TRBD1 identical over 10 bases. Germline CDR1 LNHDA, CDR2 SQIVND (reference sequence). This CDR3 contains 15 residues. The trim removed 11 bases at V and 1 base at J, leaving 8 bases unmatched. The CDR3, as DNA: TGTGCCGGAAAAAGGGGACAGGGGTCCTACAATGAGCAGTTCTTC. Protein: CAGKRGQGSYNEQFF.

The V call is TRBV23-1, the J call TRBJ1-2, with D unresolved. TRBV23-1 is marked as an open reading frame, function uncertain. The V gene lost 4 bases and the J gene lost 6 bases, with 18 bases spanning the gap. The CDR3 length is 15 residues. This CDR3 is CASSLKMILTNGYTF. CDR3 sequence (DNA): TGCGCCAGCAGTCTAAAGATGATCCTAACTAATGGCTACACCTTC.

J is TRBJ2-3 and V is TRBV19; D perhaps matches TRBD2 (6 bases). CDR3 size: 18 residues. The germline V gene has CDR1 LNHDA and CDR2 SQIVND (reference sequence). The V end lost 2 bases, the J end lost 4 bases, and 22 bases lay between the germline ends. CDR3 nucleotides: TGTGCCAGTAGTATAAGGGGCTGGGCGGGAAGCGACCCAGATACGCAGTATTTT. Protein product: CASSIRGWAGSDPDTQYF.

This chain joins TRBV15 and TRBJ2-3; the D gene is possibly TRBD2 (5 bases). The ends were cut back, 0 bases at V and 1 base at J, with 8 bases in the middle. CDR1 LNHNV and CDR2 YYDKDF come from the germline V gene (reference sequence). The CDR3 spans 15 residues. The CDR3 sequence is CATSRDERGTDTQYF. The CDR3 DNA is TGTGCCACCAGCAGAGATGAGAGGGGCACAGATACGCAGTATTTT.

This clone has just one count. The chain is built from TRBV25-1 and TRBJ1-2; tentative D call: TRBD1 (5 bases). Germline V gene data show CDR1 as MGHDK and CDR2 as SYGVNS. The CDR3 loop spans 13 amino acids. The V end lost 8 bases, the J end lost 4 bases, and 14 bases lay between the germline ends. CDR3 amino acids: CASRKQEGYGYTF. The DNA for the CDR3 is TGTGCCAGCCGTAAACAGGAGGGCTATGGCTACACCTTC.

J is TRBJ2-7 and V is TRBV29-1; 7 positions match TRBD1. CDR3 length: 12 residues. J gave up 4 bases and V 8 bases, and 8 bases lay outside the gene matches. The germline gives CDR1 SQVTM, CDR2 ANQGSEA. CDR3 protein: CSYLGTAYEQYF. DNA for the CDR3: TGCAGCTACCTAGGGACAGCATACGAGCAGTACTTC.

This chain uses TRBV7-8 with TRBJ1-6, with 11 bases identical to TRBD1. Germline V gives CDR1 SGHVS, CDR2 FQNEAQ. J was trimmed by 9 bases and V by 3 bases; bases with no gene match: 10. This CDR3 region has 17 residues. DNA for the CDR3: TGTGCCAGCAGCTTTTGGGAAGGGACAGGGGGAAGTTCACCCCTCCACTTT. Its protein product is CASSFWEGTGGSSPLHF.

This CDR3 is CASSEAARNYGYTF. CDR3 bases: TGTGCCAGCAGTGAAGCGGCCAGAAACTATGGCTACACCTTC. The chain links TRBV6-1 to TRBJ1-2; D call uncertain. The CDR3 is made up of 14 amino acids. Trimming left V 0 bases short and J 2 bases short, with 7 bases between. Looked up from germline, CDR1 is MNHNS and CDR2 is SASEGT.

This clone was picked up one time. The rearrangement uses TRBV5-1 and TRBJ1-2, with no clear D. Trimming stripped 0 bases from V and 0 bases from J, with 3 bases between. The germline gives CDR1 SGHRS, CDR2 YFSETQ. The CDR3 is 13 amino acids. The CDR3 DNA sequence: TGCGCCAGCAGCTTGGCCGCTAACTATGGCTACACCTTC. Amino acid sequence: CASSLAANYGYTF. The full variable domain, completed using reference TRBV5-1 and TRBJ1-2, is KAGVTQTPRYLIKTRGQQVTLSCSPISGHRSVSWYQQTPGQGLQFLFEYFSETQRNKGNFPGRFSGRQFSNSRSEMNVSTLELGDSALYLCASSLAANYGYTFGSGTRLTVV.

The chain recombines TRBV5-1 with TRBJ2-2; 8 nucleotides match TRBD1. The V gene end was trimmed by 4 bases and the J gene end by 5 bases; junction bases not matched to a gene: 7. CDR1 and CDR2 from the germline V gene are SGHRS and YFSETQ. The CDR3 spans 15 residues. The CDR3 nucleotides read TGCGCCAGCAGCCCGGACAGGGCAACTACCGGGGAGCTGTTTTTT. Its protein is CASSPDRATTGELFF.

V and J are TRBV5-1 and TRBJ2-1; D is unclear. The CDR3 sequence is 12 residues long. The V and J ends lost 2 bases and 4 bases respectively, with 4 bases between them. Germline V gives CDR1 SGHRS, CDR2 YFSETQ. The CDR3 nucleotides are TGCGCCAGCAGCTTACAGTACAATGAGCAGTTCTTC. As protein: CASSLQYNEQFF. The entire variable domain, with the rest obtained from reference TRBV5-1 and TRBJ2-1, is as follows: KAGVTQTPRYLIKTRGQQVTLSCSPISGHRSVSWYQQTPGQGLQFLFEYFSETQRNKGNFPGRFSGRQFSNSRSEMNVSTLELGDSALYLCASSLQYNEQFFGPGTRLTVL.

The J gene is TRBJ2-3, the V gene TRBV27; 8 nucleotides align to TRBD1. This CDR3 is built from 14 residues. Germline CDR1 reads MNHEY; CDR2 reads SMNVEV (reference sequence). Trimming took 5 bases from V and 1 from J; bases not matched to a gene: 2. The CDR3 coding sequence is TGTGCCAGCAGTGGGGGACAGGGCACAGATACGCAGTATTTT. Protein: CASSGGQGTDTQYF.

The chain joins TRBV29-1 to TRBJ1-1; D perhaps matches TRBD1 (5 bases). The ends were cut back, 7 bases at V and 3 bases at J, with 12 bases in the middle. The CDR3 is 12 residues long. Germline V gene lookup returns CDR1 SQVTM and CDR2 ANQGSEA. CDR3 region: CSAGGVDTEAFF. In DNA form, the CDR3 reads TGCAGCGCCGGAGGGGTTGACACTGAAGCTTTCTTT.

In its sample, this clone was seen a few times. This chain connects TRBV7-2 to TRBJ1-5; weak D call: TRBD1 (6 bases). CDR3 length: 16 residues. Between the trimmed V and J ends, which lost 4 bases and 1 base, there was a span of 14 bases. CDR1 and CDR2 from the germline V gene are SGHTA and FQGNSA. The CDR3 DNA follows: TGTGCCAGCAGCTGGCGTGTACAGGGAAGCAATCAGCCCCAGCATTTT. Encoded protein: CASSWRVQGSNQPQHF.

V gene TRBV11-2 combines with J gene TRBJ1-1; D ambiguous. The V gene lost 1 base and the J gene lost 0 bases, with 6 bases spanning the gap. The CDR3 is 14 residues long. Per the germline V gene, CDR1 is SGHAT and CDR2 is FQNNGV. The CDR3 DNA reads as TGTGCCAGCAGCTTAGCGCTAATGAACACTGAAGCTTTCTTT. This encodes CASSLALMNTEAFF.

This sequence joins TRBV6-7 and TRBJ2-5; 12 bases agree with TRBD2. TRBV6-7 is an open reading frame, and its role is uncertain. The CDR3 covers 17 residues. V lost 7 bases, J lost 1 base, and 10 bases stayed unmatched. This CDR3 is CASISEGLAGAQETQYF. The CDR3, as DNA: TGTGCCAGCATTTCTGAGGGACTAGCGGGCGCCCAAGAGACCCAGTACTTC.

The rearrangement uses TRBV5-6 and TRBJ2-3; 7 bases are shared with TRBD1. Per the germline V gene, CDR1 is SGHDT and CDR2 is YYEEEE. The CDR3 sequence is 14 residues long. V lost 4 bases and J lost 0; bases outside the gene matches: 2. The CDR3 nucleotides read TGTGCCAGCAGCGGGACAGTTAGCACAGATACGCAGTATTTT. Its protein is CASSGTVSTDTQYF.

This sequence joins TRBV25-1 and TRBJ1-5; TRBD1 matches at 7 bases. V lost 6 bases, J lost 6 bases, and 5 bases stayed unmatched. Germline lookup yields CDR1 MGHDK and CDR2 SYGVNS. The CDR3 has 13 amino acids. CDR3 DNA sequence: TGTGCCAGCAGCCCGACAGGGCCTCAGCCCCAGCATTTT. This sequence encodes CASSPTGPQPQHF.

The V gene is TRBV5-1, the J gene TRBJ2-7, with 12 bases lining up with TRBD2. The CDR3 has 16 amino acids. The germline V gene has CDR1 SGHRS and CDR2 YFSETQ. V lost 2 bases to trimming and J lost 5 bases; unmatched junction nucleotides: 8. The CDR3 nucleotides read TGCGCCAGCAGCTTAGCGAGGACTAGCGGGAAGCACGAGCAGTACTTC. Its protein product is CASSLARTSGKHEQYF.

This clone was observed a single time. The DNA of the CDR3 is TGCAGCGTTGTCGGGACTAGCGGGATGGGTGGAGGGGCCGGGGAGCTGTTTTTT. It specifies CSVVGTSGMGGGAGELFF. This chain joins TRBV29-1 and TRBJ2-2; TRBD2 aligns across 13 bases. The germline V gene encodes CDR1 SQVTM and CDR2 ANQGSEA. V shed 4 bases, J shed 6 bases, and the junction held 14 bases outside the gene matches. The CDR3 spans 18 residues.